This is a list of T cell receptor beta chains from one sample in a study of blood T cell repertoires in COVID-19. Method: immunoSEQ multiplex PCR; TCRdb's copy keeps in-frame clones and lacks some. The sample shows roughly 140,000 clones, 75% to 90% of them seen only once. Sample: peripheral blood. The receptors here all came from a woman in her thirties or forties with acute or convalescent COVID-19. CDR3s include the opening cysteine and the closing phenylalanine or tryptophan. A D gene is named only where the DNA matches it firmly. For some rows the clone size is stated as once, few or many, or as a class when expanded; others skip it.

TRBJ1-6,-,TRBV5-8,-,TGTGCCAGCAGCGCAGGGGAGAGCTATAATTCACCCCTCCACTTT,CASSAGESYNSPLHF
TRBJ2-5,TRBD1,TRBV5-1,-,TGCGCCAGCAGCCCAGGACAGGGGGGAGAGACCCAGTACTTC,CASSPGQGGETQYF
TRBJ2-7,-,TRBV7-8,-,TGTGCCAGCACCCCGCAGGATGGGCTCAACTCCTACGAGCAGTACTTC,CASTPQDGLNSYEQYF
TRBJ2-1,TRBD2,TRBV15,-,TGTGCCACCAGCAGAGGGCTAGCGGAGGCCAGGGAGCAGTTCTTC,CATSRGLAEAREQFF
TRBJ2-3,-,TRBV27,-,TGTGCCAGCAGTTTATATAGTGGCGGGGCGAGCACAGATACGCAGTATTTT,CASSLYSGGASTDTQYF
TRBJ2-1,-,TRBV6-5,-,TGTGCCAGCAGTTACTCGAGGGCCAGAAACAATGAGCAGTTCTTC,CASSYSRARNNEQFF
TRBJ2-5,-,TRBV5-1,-,TGCGCCAGCAGCTTTCTGTCAAACGGGGAGACCCAGTACTTC,CASSFLSNGETQYF
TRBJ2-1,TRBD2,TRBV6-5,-,TGTGCCAGCATTGGCGGGGGCTCCTACAATGAGCAGTTCTTC,CASIGGGSYNEQFF
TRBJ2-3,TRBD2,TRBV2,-,TGTGCCAGCAGTTCCCGGACTAGCGGGGGAGATACGCAGTATTTT,CASSSRTSGGDTQYF
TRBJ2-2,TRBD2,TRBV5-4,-,TGTGCCAGCAGCTTTCTCCTAGCGGACACCGGGGAGCTGTTTTTT,CASSFLLADTGELFF
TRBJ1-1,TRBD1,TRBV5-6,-,TGTGCCAGCAGCTCCCCCTACTCAGGGACAGGGAACACTGAAGCTTTCTTT,CASSSPYSGTGNTEAFF
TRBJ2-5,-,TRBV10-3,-,TGTGCCATCAGATTGGACCCCCAAGGGGTAGAGACCCAGTACTTC,CAIRLDPQGVETQYF
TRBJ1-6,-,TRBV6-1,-,TGTGCCAGCAGTGAGAGACGGGTATATAATTCACCCCTCCACTTT,CASSERRVYNSPLHF
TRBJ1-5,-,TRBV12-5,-,TGTGCTAGTGGTTTGTCTCTTCGGACAATCGCACCCGGGTCAGAGTATCAGCCCCAGCATTTT,CASGLSLRTIAPGSEYQPQHF
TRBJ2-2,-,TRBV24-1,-,TGTGCCACCAGTGATTTGACTCAGGGCTCCGGGGAGCTGTTTTTT,CATSDLTQGSGELFF
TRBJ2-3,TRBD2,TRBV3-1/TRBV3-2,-,TGTGCCAGCAGCCAGCCCCCGGGACGGAACCAAGCGGGGGGGCCGAGGGATACGCAGTATTTT,CASSQPPGRNQAGGPRDTQYF
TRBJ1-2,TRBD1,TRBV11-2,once,TGTGCCAGCAGCACCCAGGGACAGGGGATCTATGGCTACACCTTC,CASSTQGQGIYGYTF
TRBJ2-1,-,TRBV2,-,TGTGCCAGCAGTATAGAGGGACAATTCTACAATGAGCAGTTCTTC,CASSIEGQFYNEQFF
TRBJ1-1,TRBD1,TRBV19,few,TGTGCCAGTAGTAGTGACAGGGCACGGAACACTGAAGCTTTCTTT,CASSSDRARNTEAFF
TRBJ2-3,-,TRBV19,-,TGTGCCAGTAGTCTACAGGAGTACGGGACAGATACGCAGTATTTT,CASSLQEYGTDTQYF
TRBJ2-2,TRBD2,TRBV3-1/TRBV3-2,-,TGTGCCAGCAGCCAAGTGGAGCGGGAGGGTTCGGGAGAGCTGTTTTTT,CASSQVEREGSGELFF
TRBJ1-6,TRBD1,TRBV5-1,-,TGCGCCAGCAGCTTGGGGCGGACAGGGACTAATTCACCCCTCCACTTT,CASSLGRTGTNSPLHF
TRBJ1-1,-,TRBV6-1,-,TGTGCCAGCAGTGATCTTCGAGGGAACACTGAAGCTTTCTTT,CASSDLRGNTEAFF
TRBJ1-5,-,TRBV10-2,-,TGCGCCAGCTTGAACAGGGTCAATCAGCCCCAGCATTTT,CASLNRVNQPQHF
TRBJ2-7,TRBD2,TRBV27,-,TGTGCCAGCAGTTTAGAAGGGACTAGCGGAATTCAACAGTACTTC,CASSLEGTSGIQQYF
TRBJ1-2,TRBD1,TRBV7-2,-,TGTGCCAGCAGCTTAGCGGGGACAGGGAACTATGGCTACACCTTC,CASSLAGTGNYGYTF
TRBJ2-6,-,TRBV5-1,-,TGCGCCAGCAGCGAACAGGGTGCTGGGGCCAACGTCCTGACTTTC,CASSEQGAGANVLTF
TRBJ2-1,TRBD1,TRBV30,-,TGTGCCTGGAATCCGGGACAGGGGGAGAACAATGAGCAGTTCTTC,CAWNPGQGENNEQFF